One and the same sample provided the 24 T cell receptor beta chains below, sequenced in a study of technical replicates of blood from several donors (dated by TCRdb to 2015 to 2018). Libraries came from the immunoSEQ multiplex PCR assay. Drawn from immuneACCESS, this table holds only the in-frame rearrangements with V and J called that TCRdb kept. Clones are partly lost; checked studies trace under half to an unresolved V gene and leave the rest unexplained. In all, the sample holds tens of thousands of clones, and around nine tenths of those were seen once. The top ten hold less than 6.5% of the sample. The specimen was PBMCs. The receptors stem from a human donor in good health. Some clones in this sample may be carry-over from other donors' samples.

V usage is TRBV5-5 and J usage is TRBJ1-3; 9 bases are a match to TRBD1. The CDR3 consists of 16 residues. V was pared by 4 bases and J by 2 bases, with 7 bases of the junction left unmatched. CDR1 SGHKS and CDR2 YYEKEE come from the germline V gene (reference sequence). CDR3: CASSTRQGVTGNTIYF. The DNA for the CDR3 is TGTGCCAGCAGCACCCGACAGGGGGTGACTGGAAACACCATATATTTT. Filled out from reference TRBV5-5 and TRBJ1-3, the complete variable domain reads DAGVTQSPTHLIKTRGQQVTLRCSPISGHKSVSWYQQVLGQGPQFIFQYYEKEERGRGNFPDRFSARQFPNYSSELNVNALLLGDSALYLCASSTRQGVTGNTIYFGEGSWLTVV.

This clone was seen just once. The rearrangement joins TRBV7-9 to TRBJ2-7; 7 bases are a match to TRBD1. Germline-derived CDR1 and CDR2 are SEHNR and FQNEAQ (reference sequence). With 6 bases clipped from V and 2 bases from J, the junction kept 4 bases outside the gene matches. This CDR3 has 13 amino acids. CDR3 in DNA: TGTGCCAGCAGAACTACAGGGGCCTACGAGCAGTACTTC. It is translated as CASRTTGAYEQYF.

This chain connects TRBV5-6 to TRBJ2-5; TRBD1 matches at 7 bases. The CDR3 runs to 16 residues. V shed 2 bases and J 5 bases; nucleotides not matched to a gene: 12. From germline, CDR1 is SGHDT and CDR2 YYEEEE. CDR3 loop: CASSFNSGGIRETQYF. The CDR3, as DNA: TGTGCCAGCAGCTTTAATTCAGGGGGTATTCGGGAGACCCAGTACTTC.

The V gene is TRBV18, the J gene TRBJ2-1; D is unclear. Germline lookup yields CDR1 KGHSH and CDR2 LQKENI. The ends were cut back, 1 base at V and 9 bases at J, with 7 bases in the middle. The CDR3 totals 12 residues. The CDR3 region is CASSPQKLEQFF. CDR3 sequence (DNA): TGTGCCAGCTCACCACAAAAGCTTGAGCAGTTCTTC.

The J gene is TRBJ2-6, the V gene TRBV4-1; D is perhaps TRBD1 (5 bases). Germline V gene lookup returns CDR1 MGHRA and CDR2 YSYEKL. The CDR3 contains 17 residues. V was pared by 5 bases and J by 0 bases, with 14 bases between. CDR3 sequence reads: CASSFTGLLSGANVLTF. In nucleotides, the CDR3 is TGCGCCAGCAGCTTCACAGGTCTACTCTCTGGGGCCAACGTCCTGACTTTC.

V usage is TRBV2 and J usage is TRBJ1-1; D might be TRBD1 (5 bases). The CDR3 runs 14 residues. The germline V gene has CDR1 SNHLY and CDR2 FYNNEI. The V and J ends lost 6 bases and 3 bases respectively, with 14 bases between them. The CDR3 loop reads CASSLREGYTEAFF. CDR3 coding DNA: TGTGCCAGCAGCCTCAGGGAGGGGTACACTGAAGCTTTCTTT.

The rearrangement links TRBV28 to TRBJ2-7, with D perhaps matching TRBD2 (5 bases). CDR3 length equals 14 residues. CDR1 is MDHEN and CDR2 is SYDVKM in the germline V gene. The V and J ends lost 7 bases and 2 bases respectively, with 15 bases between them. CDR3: CASTPSGRTYEQYF. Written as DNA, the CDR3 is TGTGCCAGCACCCCGTCGGGAAGAACCTACGAGCAGTACTTC.

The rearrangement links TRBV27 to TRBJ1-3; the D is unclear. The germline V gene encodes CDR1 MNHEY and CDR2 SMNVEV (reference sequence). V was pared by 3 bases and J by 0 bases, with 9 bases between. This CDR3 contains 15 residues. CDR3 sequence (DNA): TGTGCCAGCAGTTTGGGCAGTCCCTCTGGAAACACCATATATTTT. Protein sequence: CASSLGSPSGNTIYF.

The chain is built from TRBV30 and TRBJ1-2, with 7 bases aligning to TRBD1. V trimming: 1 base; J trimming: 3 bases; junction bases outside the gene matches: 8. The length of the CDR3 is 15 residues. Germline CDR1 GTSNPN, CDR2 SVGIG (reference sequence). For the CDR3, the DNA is TGTGCCTGGAGTGAGGTTCAGGGGGTAGACTATGGCTACACCTTC. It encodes CAWSEVQGVDYGYTF.

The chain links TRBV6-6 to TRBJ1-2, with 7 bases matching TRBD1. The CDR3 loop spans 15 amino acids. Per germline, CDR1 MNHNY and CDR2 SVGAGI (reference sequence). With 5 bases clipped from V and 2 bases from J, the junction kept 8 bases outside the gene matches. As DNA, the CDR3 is TGTGCCAGCAGTCGAAGTGACAGGGCCAACTATGGCTACACCTTC. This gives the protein CASSRSDRANYGYTF.

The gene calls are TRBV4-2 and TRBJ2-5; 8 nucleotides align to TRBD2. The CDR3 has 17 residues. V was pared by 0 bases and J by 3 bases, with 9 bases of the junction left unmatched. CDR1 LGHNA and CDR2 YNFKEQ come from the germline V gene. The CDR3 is CASSQDLAAGVEETQYF. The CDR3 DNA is TGTGCCAGCAGCCAAGATCTGGCAGCGGGAGTAGAAGAGACCCAGTACTTC.

CDR3 sequence reads: CASSFKRGPAKNIQYF. The DNA of the CDR3 is TGTGCCAGCAGCTTCAAGCGGGGACCGGCCAAAAACATTCAGTACTTC. The chain recombines TRBV7-2 with TRBJ2-4; 7 nucleotides align to TRBD2. Trimming at V came to 3 bases and at J to 1 base, leaving 6 bases not matched to a gene. The V gene's germline CDR1 is SGHTA and CDR2 FQGNSA. This CDR3 contains 16 residues.

This CDR3 is CASSPDTTNYGYTF. DNA for the CDR3: TGTGCCAGCTCACCGGACACCACTAACTATGGCTACACCTTC. The rearrangement joins TRBV18 to TRBJ1-2, with a weak D call TRBD1 (5 bases). Trimming took off 3 bases at V and 0 bases at J, with 8 bases between the two ends. Germline lookup yields CDR1 KGHSH and CDR2 LQKENI. The CDR3 length is 14 residues.

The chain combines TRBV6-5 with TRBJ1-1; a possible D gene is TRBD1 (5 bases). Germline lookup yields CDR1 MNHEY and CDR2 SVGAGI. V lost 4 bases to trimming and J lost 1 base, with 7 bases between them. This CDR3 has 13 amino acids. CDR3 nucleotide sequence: TGTGCCAGCAGTTTTACAGGGAACACTGAAGCTTTCTTT. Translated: CASSFTGNTEAFF.

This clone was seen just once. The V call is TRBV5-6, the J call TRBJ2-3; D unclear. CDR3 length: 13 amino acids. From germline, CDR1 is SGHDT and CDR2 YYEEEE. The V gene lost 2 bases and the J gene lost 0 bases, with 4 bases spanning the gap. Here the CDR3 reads CASSFSSTDTQYF. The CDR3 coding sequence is TGTGCCAGCAGCTTTTCTAGCACAGATACGCAGTATTTT.

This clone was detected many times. The CDR3 sequence: CASRPGTSGINTGELFF. The DNA for the CDR3 is TGTGCCAGCAGACCCGGGACTAGCGGGATCAACACCGGGGAGCTGTTTTTT. The gene calls are TRBV7-9 and TRBJ2-2; 13 bases line up with TRBD2. J was trimmed by 2 bases and V by 6 bases; bases with no gene match: 6. Germline V gene data show CDR1 as SEHNR and CDR2 as FQNEAQ (reference sequence). The CDR3 sequence is 17 residues long.

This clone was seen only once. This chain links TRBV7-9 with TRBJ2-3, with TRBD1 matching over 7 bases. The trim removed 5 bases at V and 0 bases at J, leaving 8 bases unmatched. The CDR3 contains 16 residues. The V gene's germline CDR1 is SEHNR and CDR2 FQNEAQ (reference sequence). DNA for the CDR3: TGTGCCAGCAGCCAAACCCAGGGACAGAGCACAGATACGCAGTATTTT. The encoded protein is CASSQTQGQSTDTQYF.

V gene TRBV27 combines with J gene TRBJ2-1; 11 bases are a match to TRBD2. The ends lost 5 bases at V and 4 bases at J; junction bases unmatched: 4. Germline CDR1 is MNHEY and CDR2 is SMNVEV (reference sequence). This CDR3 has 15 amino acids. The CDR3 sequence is CASSQTSGSYNEQFF. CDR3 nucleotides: TGTGCCAGCAGTCAAACTAGCGGGAGTTACAATGAGCAGTTCTTC.

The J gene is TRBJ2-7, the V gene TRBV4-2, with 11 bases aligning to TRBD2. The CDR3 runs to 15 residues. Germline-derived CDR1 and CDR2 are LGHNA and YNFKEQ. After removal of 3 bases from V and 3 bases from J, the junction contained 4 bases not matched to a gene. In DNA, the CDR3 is TGTGCCAGCAGCCAGGGACTAGCGGAGGGCTACGAGCAGTACTTC. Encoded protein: CASSQGLAEGYEQYF.

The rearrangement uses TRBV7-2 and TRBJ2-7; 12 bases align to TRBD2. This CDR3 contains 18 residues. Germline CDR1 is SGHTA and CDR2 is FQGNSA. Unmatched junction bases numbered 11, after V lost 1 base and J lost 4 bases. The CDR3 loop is CASSLDNGLAGYWYEQYF. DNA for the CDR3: TGTGCCAGCAGCTTAGATAACGGACTAGCGGGATACTGGTACGAGCAGTACTTC.

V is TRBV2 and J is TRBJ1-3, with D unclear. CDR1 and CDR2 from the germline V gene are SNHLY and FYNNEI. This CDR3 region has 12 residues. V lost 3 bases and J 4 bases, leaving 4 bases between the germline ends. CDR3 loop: CASSDRGNTIYF. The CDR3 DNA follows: TGTGCCAGCAGTGACAGGGGAAACACCATATATTTT.

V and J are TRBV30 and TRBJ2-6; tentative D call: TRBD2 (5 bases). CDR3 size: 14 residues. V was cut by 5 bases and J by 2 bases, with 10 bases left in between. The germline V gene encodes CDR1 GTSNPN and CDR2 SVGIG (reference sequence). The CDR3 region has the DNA TGTGCCTGGTTCAACGGGGCTGGGGCCAACGTCCTGACTTTC. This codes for CAWFNGAGANVLTF.

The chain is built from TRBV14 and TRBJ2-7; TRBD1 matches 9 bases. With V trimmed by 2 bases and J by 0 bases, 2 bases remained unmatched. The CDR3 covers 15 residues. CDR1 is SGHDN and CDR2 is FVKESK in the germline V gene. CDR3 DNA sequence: TGTGCCAGCAGCCAAACGGACAGGGGCTCCTACGAGCAGTACTTC. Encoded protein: CASSQTDRGSYEQYF. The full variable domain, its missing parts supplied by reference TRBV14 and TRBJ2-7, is EAGVTQFPSHSVIEKGQTVTLRCDPISGHDNLYWYRRVMGKEIKFLLHFVKESKQDESGMPNNRFLAERTGGTYSTLKVQPAELEDSGVYFCASSQTDRGSYEQYFGPGTRLTVT.

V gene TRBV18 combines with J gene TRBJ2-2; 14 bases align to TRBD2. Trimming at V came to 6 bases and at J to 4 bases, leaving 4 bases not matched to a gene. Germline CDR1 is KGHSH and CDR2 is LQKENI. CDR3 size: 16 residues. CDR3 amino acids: CASSGLAGGSTGELFF. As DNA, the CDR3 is TGTGCCAGCTCCGGACTAGCGGGGGGATCCACCGGGGAGCTGTTTTTT.